Below, 32 T cell receptor beta chains from the same sample are listed, as sequenced in a study of Graves' ophthalmopathy and Graves' hyperthyroidism. For repertoire sequencing, the TCR beta CDR3 regions were amplified from RNA transcripts. A first-round RT-PCR used HTBI primers, followed by a second-round multiplex PCR. TCRdb fed the multiplex PCR reads into MiXCR, producing one record per CDR3 protein. Of about 210,000 distinct CDR3 sequences in the sample, just under 30% are singletons; the top ten hold around 9.8%. The specimen was peripheral blood. The receptor set was obtained from a man aged 50 or older with Graves' ophthalmopathy.

This clonotype was observed many times. The rearrangement joins TRBV27 to TRBJ1-2; a possible D gene is TRBD1 (5 bases). The germline V gene has CDR1 MNHEY and CDR2 SMNVEV (reference sequence). Between the trimmed V and J ends, which lost 6 bases and 4 bases, there was a span of 15 bases. There are 14 residues in the CDR3. This CDR3 is CASRSKGRIYGYTF. The CDR3 nucleotides read TGTGCCAGCAGATCTAAGGGACGGATCTATGGCTACACCTTC.

This clonotype was counted a single time. The chain couples TRBV12-3 or TRBV12-4 to TRBJ1-1; 8 bases line up with TRBD1. The CDR3 contains 14 residues. V was pared by 6 bases and J by 4 bases, with 7 bases of the junction left unmatched. CDR3: CASSPLQGVTEAFF. The CDR3 DNA sequence: TGTGCCAGCAGCCCTTTACAGGGGGTCACTGAAGCTTTCTTT.

This clonotype has at least ten counts. The CDR3 nucleotides are TGTGCCATCAGTGGCGGGAGGAACACCGGGGAGCTGTTTTTT. It specifies CAISGGRNTGELFF. This chain joins TRBV10-3 and TRBJ2-2, with 7 nucleotides matching TRBD2. This CDR3 spans 14 amino acids. Losses at the gene ends were 4 bases for V and 1 base for J; bases not matched to a gene: 0. From germline, CDR1 is ENHRY and CDR2 SYGVKD.

This clonotype was recorded many times. The rearrangement links TRBV29-1 to TRBJ2-2; D is ambiguous. The V end was cut by 0 bases, the J end by 7 bases, with 6 bases between. There are 12 residues in the CDR3. The germline CDR1 and CDR2 sequences are SQVTM and ANQGSEA. The CDR3 nucleotides are TGCAGCGTTGAAGATGACAACGGGGAGCTGTTTTTT. It encodes CSVEDDNGELFF.

This clonotype was observed a single time. J is TRBJ2-7 and V is TRBV6-1, with D perhaps matching TRBD2 (6 bases). The germline CDR1 and CDR2 sequences are MNHNS and SASEGT. V shed 8 bases and J shed 2 bases, with 16 bases lying between them. CDR3 size: 14 residues. This chain's CDR3 is CASSPGTLTYEQYF. The CDR3 DNA follows: TGTGCCAGCTCTCCGGGGACTTTAACCTACGAGCAGTACTTC.

This chain joins TRBV6-1 and TRBJ2-5, with TRBD2 matching 8 bases. CDR1 is MNHNS and CDR2 is SASEGT in the germline V gene. The CDR3 is made up of 15 amino acids. V was clipped by 6 bases and J by 0 bases; unmatched bases: 6. CDR3 sequence: CASSGWTSHQETQYF. CDR3 DNA sequence: TGTGCCAGCAGCGGATGGACTAGCCACCAAGAGACCCAGTACTTC.

This clonotype was observed a handful of times. This chain joins TRBV6-2 or TRBV6-3 and TRBJ2-5, with 13 bases fitting TRBD2. The CDR3 is made up of 20 amino acids. The germline V gene has CDR1 MNHEY and CDR2 SVGEGT. V shed 2 bases, J shed 1 base, and the junction held 13 bases outside the gene matches. Here the CDR3 DNA reads TGTGCCAGCAGTTACGCGCCGGGACTAGCGGGACCTGAGGTCCAAGAGACCCAGTACTTC. Its translation: CASSYAPGLAGPEVQETQYF.

The rearrangement links TRBV28 to TRBJ2-5; TRBD1 aligns across 8 bases. Germline CDR1 MDHEN, CDR2 SYDVKM. J lost 4 bases, V lost 5 bases, and 3 bases had no gene match. The CDR3 has 13 amino acids. Here the CDR3 DNA reads TGTGCCAGCAGTGGACAGGGCGTAGAGACCCAGTACTTC. Protein sequence: CASSGQGVETQYF.

This clonotype has a handful of counts. The chain employs TRBV7-2 and TRBJ2-5; 10 positions agree with TRBD2. The V segment lost 5 bases and the J segment 4 bases; nucleotides outside the gene matches: 1. From germline, CDR1 is SGHTA and CDR2 FQGNSA. The CDR3 is 13 residues long. The CDR3, as DNA: TGTGCCAGCAGCCGGACTAGCGGAGAGACCCAGTACTTC. This gives the protein CASSRTSGETQYF.

CDR3 residues: CASSWDRSFGYTF. Here the CDR3 DNA reads TGTGCCAGCAGTTGGGACAGGAGTTTTGGCTACACCTTC. This chain uses TRBV7-2 with TRBJ1-2; 8 bases line up with TRBD1. This CDR3 has 13 amino acids. V lost 6 bases, J lost 7 bases, and 7 bases stayed unmatched. Germline V gene sequence: CDR1 SGHTA, CDR2 FQGNSA.

The table lists this clonotype with many counts. V gene TRBV6-1 combines with J gene TRBJ1-5, with D maybe TRBD1 (5 bases). The CDR3 totals 15 residues. Germline CDR1 MNHNS, CDR2 SASEGT. The ends were cut back, 8 bases at V and 2 bases at J, with 16 bases in the middle. The CDR3 sequence is CASGGYPNGNQPQHF. In nucleotides, the CDR3 is TGTGCCAGCGGGGGGTACCCGAATGGCAATCAGCCCCAGCATTTT.

This clonotype showed up many times. The V and J genes are TRBV12-3 or TRBV12-4 and TRBJ2-7; possibly TRBD1 for D (6 bases). The CDR3 has 16 amino acids. V was shortened by 5 bases and J by 0 bases, with 17 bases between the two germline ends. Written as DNA, the CDR3 is TGTGCCAGCAGTAGATGGGGGACACAGAGCTCCTACGAGCAGTACTTC. Translated, it gives CASSRWGTQSSYEQYF.

This clonotype was detected many times. The chain joins TRBV7-2 to TRBJ2-5, with 11 bases lining up with TRBD2. Germline V gene sequence: CDR1 SGHTA, CDR2 FQGNSA. The CDR3 is made up of 15 amino acids. J lost 3 bases, V lost 1 base, and 1 base had no gene match. The CDR3 region has the DNA TGTGCCAGCAGCTTAGGACTAGCGGGGAAAGAGACCCAGTACTTC. Its translation: CASSLGLAGKETQYF.

The sample holds many counts of this clonotype. This sequence joins TRBV24-1 and TRBJ2-2; a possible D gene is TRBD1 (5 bases). Germline values: CDR1 KGHDR, CDR2 SFDVKD. V was shortened by 1 base and J by 1 base, with 9 bases between the two germline ends. This CDR3 contains 16 residues. CDR3 bases: TGTGCCACCAGTGATTTCCCAGGACAGAACACCGGGGAGCTGTTTTTT. This sequence encodes CATSDFPGQNTGELFF.

This clonotype has ten or more counts. The rearrangement links TRBV14 to TRBJ2-5, with 12 bases that match TRBD2. The V gene's germline CDR1 is SGHDN and CDR2 FVKESK. V was pared by 5 bases and J by 5 bases, with 9 bases of the junction left unmatched. The CDR3 is made up of 16 amino acids. DNA of the CDR3: TGTGCCAGCAGCGCCCGACTAGCGGGAGAGTGGGAGACCCAGTACTTC. It translates to CASSARLAGEWETQYF.

Many counts were recorded for this clonotype. The rearrangement joins TRBV27 to TRBJ1-5; D call uncertain. The CDR3 length is 13 residues. Germline V gene data show CDR1 as MNHEY and CDR2 as SMNVEV (reference sequence). V shed 2 bases and J shed 5 bases, with 7 bases lying between them. The CDR3 loop is CASSLNFYQPQHF. The CDR3 bases are TGTGCCAGCAGTTTAAATTTTTATCAGCCCCAGCATTTT.

J is TRBJ1-5 and V is TRBV28; the D is unclear. Trimming took off 8 bases at V and 1 base at J, with 3 bases between the two ends. This CDR3 contains 11 residues. Germline V gives CDR1 MDHEN, CDR2 SYDVKM. In DNA form, the CDR3 reads TGTGCCAGCGGCAGCAATCAGCCCCAGCATTTT. This sequence encodes CASGSNQPQHF.

The rearrangement uses TRBV20-1 and TRBJ2-5; D not certain. Germline CDR1 and CDR2: DFQATT and SNEGSKA (reference sequence). V was trimmed by 7 bases and J by 2 bases, leaving 11 bases between them. This CDR3 is built from 12 residues. The CDR3 region is CSDSRSQETQYF. The CDR3 coding sequence is TGCAGTGACTCCCGGAGTCAAGAGACCCAGTACTTC.

There are many counts of this clonotype. DNA of the CDR3: TGTGCCAGCAGTTTTCGGACAGGGGGCGGCCAAGAGACCCAGTACTTC. It yields the protein CASSFRTGGGQETQYF. The V and J genes are TRBV7-9 and TRBJ2-5, with 11 bases matching TRBD1. This CDR3 is 16 amino acids long. CDR1 and CDR2 from the germline V gene are SEHNR and FQNEAQ (reference sequence). V lost 6 bases, J lost 1 base, and 7 bases stayed unmatched.

This clonotype was seen ten or more times. This chain joins TRBV29-1 and TRBJ1-1, with a possible D match to TRBD1 (6 bases). The CDR3 consists of 12 residues. The germline V and J ends were trimmed by 7 bases and 5 bases, with 14 bases remaining between them. Germline CDR1 SQVTM, CDR2 ANQGSEA. The CDR3 nucleotides are TGCAGCGGTTCAGGGGTATGGACTGAAGCTTTCTTT. It yields the protein CSGSGVWTEAFF.

This clonotype occurred many times. This rearrangement joins TRBV27 to TRBJ2-4; weak D call: TRBD1 (6 bases). The V end lost 3 bases, the J end lost 4 bases, and 13 bases lay between the germline ends. The length of the CDR3 is 15 residues. In germline, CDR1 is MNHEY, CDR2 SMNVEV (reference sequence). The CDR3 DNA sequence: TGTGCCAGCAGTTTCCCCACAGGGCGGAAAAACATTCAGTACTTC. It translates to CASSFPTGRKNIQYF.

This clonotype was recorded many times. The CDR3 loop is CASSPQMDGPSGNTIYF. In nucleotides, the CDR3 is TGTGCCAGCAGCCCCCAGATGGACGGTCCCTCTGGAAACACCATATATTTT. The chain uses TRBV7-9 and TRBJ1-3; D not certain. V lost 5 bases and J lost 0, with 17 bases in between. Germline CDR1 reads SEHNR; CDR2 reads FQNEAQ (reference sequence). The CDR3 has 17 residues.

In this sample, this clonotype turned up once. This chain links TRBV10-3 with TRBJ2-7; 7 nucleotides align to TRBD2. The trim removed 4 bases at V and 5 bases at J, leaving 14 bases unmatched. CDR1 is ENHRY and CDR2 is SYGVKD in the germline V gene. The CDR3 is 16 amino acids. CDR3 region: CAISALGLDGSNEQYF. As DNA, the CDR3 is TGTGCCATCAGTGCGCTTGGACTAGACGGTTCCAACGAGCAGTACTTC.

This clonotype has at least ten counts. V and J are TRBV20-1 and TRBJ2-5, with unresolved D. V shed 1 base and J shed 2 bases, with 5 bases lying between them. Germline assignment: CDR1 DFQATT and CDR2 SNEGSKA (reference sequence). The CDR3 has 12 amino acids. The CDR3 sequence is CSARARQETQYF. Written as DNA, the CDR3 is TGCAGTGCTAGAGCTCGACAAGAGACCCAGTACTTC.

The V gene is TRBV7-8, the J gene TRBJ1-2; 7 positions match TRBD1. The CDR3 runs 15 residues. V dropped 5 bases and J dropped 8; count of bases not matched to a gene: 14. Looked up from germline, CDR1 is SGHVS and CDR2 is FQNEAQ. The chain's CDR3 is CASSATPGQRSGYTF. CDR3 DNA sequence: TGTGCCAGCAGCGCGACTCCGGGACAGAGATCGGGCTACACCTTC.

Remarks on this clonotype: The junction shows a germline mismatch at one end, possibly a read error. This chain uses TRBV12-3 or TRBV12-4 with TRBJ1-5, with 9 positions matching TRBD1. The CDR3 covers 13 residues. CDR3 residues: CACRGTGHQPQHF. Here the CDR3 DNA reads TGTGCCTGCAGGGGGACAGGGCATCAGCCCCAGCATTTT.

V usage is TRBV7-2 and J usage is TRBJ2-2; the match to TRBD2 covers 8 bases. CDR3 length: 12 residues. V trimming: 7 bases; J trimming: 9 bases; junction bases outside the gene matches: 4. Germline V gene data show CDR1 as SGHTA and CDR2 as FQGNSA. CDR3: CASTRGGRELFF. The CDR3 nucleotides are TGTGCCAGCACCCGGGGGGGGCGGGAGCTGTTTTTT. The full variable domain, with the rest looked up from reference TRBV7-2 and TRBJ2-2, is GAGVSQSPSNKVTEKGKDVELRCDPISGHTALYWYRQSLGQGLEFLIYFQGNSAPDKSGLPSDRFSAERTGGSVSTLTIQRTQQEDSAVYLCASTRGGRELFFGEGSRLTVL.

There are many counts of this clonotype. The rearrangement uses TRBV19 and TRBJ1-1; the D is unclear. CDR3 length: 12 amino acids. CDR1 LNHDA and CDR2 SQIVND come from the germline V gene (reference sequence). V lost 6 bases, J lost 4 bases, and 9 bases lay in between. In nucleotides, the CDR3 is TGTGCCAGTAGCCACCAGCTCACTGAAGCTTTCTTT. Amino acid sequence: CASSHQLTEAFF.

This clonotype was seen ten or more times. V usage is TRBV11-2 and J usage is TRBJ2-5; TRBD1 aligns across 9 bases. In germline, CDR1 is SGHAT, CDR2 FQNNGV. The CDR3 loop spans 15 amino acids. J lost 0 bases, V lost 1 base, and 0 bases had no gene match. The DNA for the CDR3 is TGTGCCAGCAGCTTAGGGACAGGGGACCAAGAGACCCAGTACTTC. Residues: CASSLGTGDQETQYF.

This clonotype was observed many times. The rearrangement uses TRBV28 and TRBJ1-3; D remains unclear. The CDR3 sequence is 14 residues long. CDR1 and CDR2 from the germline V gene are MDHEN and SYDVKM. Trimming pared 11 bases from V and 7 bases from J, leaving 21 bases between. DNA for the CDR3: TGTGCCGTACAAAATCCTCCTCAAGGGAACACCATATATTTT. It is translated as CAVQNPPQGNTIYF. The full variable domain, rest sourced from reference TRBV28 and TRBJ1-3, is DVKVTQSSRYLVKRTGEKVFLECVQDMDHENMFWYRQDPGLGLRLIYFSYDVKMKEKGDIPEGYSVSREKKERFSLILESASTNQTSMYLCAVQNPPQGNTIYFGEGSWLTVV.

Ten or more counts support this clonotype. V usage is TRBV5-1 and J usage is TRBJ2-3, with D unresolved. Germline CDR1 and CDR2: SGHRS and YFSETQ. This CDR3 is 12 amino acids long. V was clipped by 0 bases and J by 11 bases, with 10 bases between them. This chain's CDR3 is CASSLGQTVQYF. The CDR3 region has the DNA TGCGCCAGCAGCTTGGGACAAACTGTGCAGTATTTT.

At least ten counts were recorded for this clonotype. This chain joins TRBV28 and TRBJ1-1; 7 positions agree with TRBD1. Trimming took 7 bases from V and 0 from J; bases not matched to a gene: 8. The CDR3 has 15 amino acids. From germline, CDR1 is MDHEN and CDR2 SYDVKM. The CDR3 region has the DNA TGTGCCAGCACGGGGACAGAAAGTTTGAACACTGAAGCTTTCTTT. Its translation: CASTGTESLNTEAFF.